The 25 T cell receptor beta chains presented below share a single source sample, sequenced in a study of cytomegalovirus exposure and HLA in healthy donors. The primer mix had 60 Vbeta and 13 Jbeta primers. Profiling relied on immunoSEQ multiplex PCR, and the TCRdb table lists in-frame clones only, not all of them. Its clone listing holds 150,000 to 200,000 clones. The specimen sequenced was PBMCs. Receptors originate from a boy between 5 and 17 years old in good health and CMV-seronegative.

This rearrangement joins TRBV25-1 to TRBJ2-1, with TRBD1 identical over 9 bases. Trimming removed 5 bases from V and 5 bases from J; junction bases left unmatched: 13. The CDR3 extends over 17 amino acids. The germline V gene has CDR1 MGHDK and CDR2 SYGVNS. In nucleotides, the CDR3 is TGTGCCAGCAGTTTCACGGCCGGGACAGGGATTGACAATGAGCAGTTCTTC. Translation: CASSFTAGTGIDNEQFF.

The J gene is TRBJ2-5, the V gene TRBV27; D is ambiguous. CDR3 size: 15 residues. Per the germline V gene, CDR1 is MNHEY and CDR2 is SMNVEV (reference sequence). V was pared by 5 bases and J by 1 base, with 14 bases between. The CDR3 DNA reads as TGTGCCAGCAGTCCCCTCTCTCCCCCCCAAGAGACCCAGTACTTC. Protein: CASSPLSPPQETQYF.

This chain links TRBV29-1 with TRBJ2-5; TRBD2 is a possible D gene (5 bases). The length of the CDR3 is 14 residues. CDR1 is SQVTM and CDR2 is ANQGSEA in the germline V gene. With 4 bases removed from V and 2 bases from J, the gap between germline ends came to 14 bases. The CDR3 here is CSVVEVNSQETQYF. As DNA, the CDR3 is TGCAGCGTTGTGGAGGTGAATAGTCAAGAGACCCAGTACTTC.

The gene calls are TRBV7-6 and TRBJ2-7; a possible D gene is TRBD1 (6 bases). V shed 0 bases and J shed 3 bases, with 15 bases lying between them. CDR1 is SGHVS and CDR2 is FNYEAQ in the germline V gene. The CDR3 covers 16 residues. CDR3 protein: CASSLATGQGSYEQYF. The CDR3 nucleotides read TGTGCCAGCAGCTTAGCAACGGGCCAGGGGAGCTACGAGCAGTACTTC.

The V gene is TRBV5-4, the J gene TRBJ1-4; a weak D match, TRBD1 (6 bases). The CDR3 has 15 residues. Germline CDR1 is SGHNT and CDR2 is YYREEE (reference sequence). Between the trimmed V and J ends, which lost 4 bases and 6 bases, there was a span of 16 bases. The DNA for the CDR3 is TGTGCCAGCAGCCGGGGGGGCATCGGAGATGAAAAACTGTTTTTT. It specifies CASSRGGIGDEKLFF.

Here the CDR3 DNA reads TGTGCCAGCAGCGCACTCACTACAGGGTTCTACGAGCAGTACTTC. Protein sequence: CASSALTTGFYEQYF. The chain couples TRBV11-2 to TRBJ2-7, with D maybe TRBD1 (6 bases). Germline-derived CDR1 and CDR2 are SGHAT and FQNNGV. CDR3 size: 15 residues. V was shortened by 5 bases and J by 3 bases, with 17 bases between the two germline ends.

The CDR3 nucleotides are TGTGCCAGCAGTTCTCCCTCTGACAGGGGTTCACGGGAGCAGTACTTC. Residues: CASSSPSDRGSREQYF. The chain recombines TRBV28 with TRBJ2-5; TRBD1 agrees at 8 bases. Germline V gene lookup returns CDR1 MDHEN and CDR2 SYDVKM. This CDR3 has 16 residues. V lost 4 bases, J lost 11 bases, and 18 bases stayed unmatched.

The chain uses TRBV9 and TRBJ1-5; 9 bases match TRBD1. This CDR3 has 18 residues. V lost 4 bases to trimming and J lost 6 bases; unmatched junction nucleotides: 17. CDR1 and CDR2 (germline): SGDLS, YYNGEE. CDR3 bases: TGTGCCAGCAGCCGCCCCAAAGAAGCCACAGGGGGCACTCAGCCCCAGCATTTT. Protein product: CASSRPKEATGGTQPQHF.

The chain employs TRBV13 and TRBJ1-6, with TRBD1 as a possible D gene (5 bases). V lost 5 bases, J lost 0 bases, and 11 bases lay in between. Germline V gives CDR1 PRHDT, CDR2 FYEKMQ (reference sequence). The CDR3 spans 16 residues. CDR3: CASSTRQYSYNSPLHF. CDR3 bases: TGTGCCAGCAGCACCAGACAGTACTCCTATAATTCACCCCTCCACTTT.

The rearrangement joins TRBV19 to TRBJ1-3, with 7 positions matching TRBD1. The junction had 10 bases not matched to a gene; V was cut back by 1 base and J by 1 base. CDR3 length: 18 residues. CDR1 is LNHDA and CDR2 is SQIVND in the germline V gene (reference sequence). The CDR3 is CASSIAYEGAPSGNTIYF. The CDR3 bases are TGTGCCAGTAGTATAGCCTACGAGGGGGCTCCATCTGGAAACACCATATATTTT.

This chain joins TRBV5-4 and TRBJ2-7, with D possibly TRBD1 on 6 matching bases. The CDR3 consists of 14 residues. The V end lost 4 bases, the J end lost 0 bases, and 11 bases lay between the germline ends. CDR1 is SGHNT and CDR2 is YYREEE in the germline V gene (reference sequence). This chain's CDR3 is CASSASTGSYEQYF. The CDR3 DNA sequence: TGTGCCAGCAGCGCATCGACAGGCTCCTACGAGCAGTACTTC.

V and J are TRBV5-5 and TRBJ1-5; D is unresolved. Germline V gives CDR1 SGHKS, CDR2 YYEKEE (reference sequence). The CDR3 loop spans 15 amino acids. Trimming removed 0 bases at V and 0 bases at J, with 7 bases between. The CDR3 is CASSLGRYSNQPQHF. As DNA, the CDR3 is TGTGCCAGCAGCTTGGGCAGGTATAGCAATCAGCCCCAGCATTTT.

The CDR3 DNA is TGTGCCAGCAGTTTTGGGACACTCAACACTGAAGCTTTCTTT. This gives the protein CASSFGTLNTEAFF. V usage is TRBV27 and J usage is TRBJ1-1, with a tentative D call TRBD1 (6 bases). Per the germline V gene, CDR1 is MNHEY and CDR2 is SMNVEV (reference sequence). The CDR3 extends over 14 amino acids. The ends were cut back, 3 bases at V and 2 bases at J, with 10 bases in the middle.

The chain combines TRBV10-2 with TRBJ2-7, with 7 bases that match TRBD1. In germline, CDR1 is WSHSY, CDR2 SAAADI. With 2 bases clipped from V and 3 bases from J, the junction kept 7 bases outside the gene matches. This CDR3 is built from 15 residues. The CDR3 loop reads CASSEKGGRRYEQYF. CDR3 in DNA: TGCGCCAGCAGTGAGAAAGGGGGCAGGCGCTACGAGCAGTACTTC.

A note on this clone: A junction end diverges from the germline sequence, so it may reflect a read error. The chain links TRBV6-5 to TRBJ1-5; 7 bases line up with TRBD1. Germline V CDR1 and CDR2: MNHEY, SVGAGI. The CDR3 has 14 residues. The CDR3 loop reads CASSYIGGGQPQHF. Written as DNA, the CDR3 is TGTGCCAGTAGTTACATAGGGGGCGGCCAGCCCCAGCATTTT.

The genes are TRBV7-2 and TRBJ1-2; no reliable D call. Trimming took 2 bases from V and 7 from J, leaving 8 bases between them. Germline CDR1 is SGHTA and CDR2 is FQGNSA. The CDR3 has 12 amino acids. CDR3: CASSLPGFGYTF. In DNA form, the CDR3 reads TGTGCCAGCAGCTTACCGGGGTTTGGCTACACCTTC. Supplemented by reference TRBV7-2 and TRBJ1-2, the full variable domain reads GAGVSQSPSNKVTEKGKDVELRCDPISGHTALYWYRQSLGQGLEFLIYFQGNSAPDKSGLPSDRFSAERTGGSVSTLTIQRTQQEDSAVYLCASSLPGFGYTFGSGTRLTVV.

The chain carries TRBV12-5 and TRBJ1-2; the D gene is possibly TRBD1 (6 bases). Germline loops: CDR1 LGHNT, CDR2 FRNRAP. V was clipped by 3 bases and J by 12 bases, with 17 bases between them. The CDR3 is 13 amino acids. DNA of the CDR3: TGTGCTAGTGGTTTAGTGTCAGGGGACCTTGACACCTTC. Translation gives CASGLVSGDLDTF.

This chain links TRBV5-5 with TRBJ2-6; weak D call: TRBD1 (6 bases). There are 18 residues in the CDR3. Germline CDR1 reads SGHKS; CDR2 reads YYEKEE (reference sequence). Trimming removed 3 bases from V and 2 bases from J, with 18 bases in between. CDR3 loop: CASSSIAGTKAGANVLTF. For the CDR3, the DNA is TGTGCCAGCAGCTCAATTGCTGGGACAAAAGCTGGGGCCAACGTCCTGACTTTC.

V usage is TRBV7-9 and J usage is TRBJ2-5; 9 nucleotides agree with TRBD1. The last part of the DNA fits TRBJ2-7 better; the J call may be wrong. CDR1 and CDR2 from the germline V gene are SEHNR and FQNEAQ (reference sequence). This CDR3 spans 19 amino acids. CDR3 nucleotides: TGTGCCAGCAGCTTAGGTCCGGGACAGGGTTCTTCGAGCTCCTACGAGCAGTACTTC. Its translation: CASSLGPGQGSSSSYEQYF.

This chain joins TRBV4-1 and TRBJ1-2; D uncertain. V was pared by 0 bases and J by 8 bases, with 7 bases between. The CDR3 is 12 amino acids. Germline V gene data show CDR1 as MGHRA and CDR2 as YSYEKL. As DNA, the CDR3 is TGCGCCAGCAGCCAAGAGGTCCTAGGCTACACCTTC. It translates to CASSQEVLGYTF.

The genes are TRBV9 and TRBJ2-5, with 7 bases lining up with TRBD2. J was trimmed by 2 bases and V by 0 bases; bases with no gene match: 4. Germline V lookup: CDR1 SGDLS, CDR2 YYNGEE. The CDR3 loop spans 15 amino acids. The CDR3 loop reads CASSVGASGQETQYF. Here the CDR3 DNA reads TGTGCCAGCAGCGTAGGGGCTAGCGGACAAGAGACCCAGTACTTC.

The chain employs TRBV28 and TRBJ2-1; a weak D match, TRBD2 (5 bases). The CDR3 sequence is 14 residues long. From germline, CDR1 is MDHEN and CDR2 SYDVKM. The germline V and J ends were trimmed by 5 bases and 3 bases, with 11 bases remaining between them. CDR3 sequence reads: CASSATGIYNEQFF. The CDR3 DNA follows: TGTGCCAGCAGTGCCACGGGGATCTACAATGAGCAGTTCTTC.

The genes are TRBV6-5 and TRBJ1-2; 7 positions agree with TRBD1. This CDR3 region has 15 residues. V lost 2 bases, J lost 8 bases, and 11 bases stayed unmatched. Germline values: CDR1 MNHEY, CDR2 SVGAGI. The CDR3 loop reads CASSYTRQGTMGYTF. The CDR3 DNA is TGTGCCAGCAGTTACACGCGACAGGGTACAATGGGCTACACCTTC.

Here the CDR3 reads CAWSALTGPTYNEQFF. In nucleotides, the CDR3 is TGTGCCTGGAGCGCACTGACAGGACCAACTTACAATGAGCAGTTCTTC. The chain has TRBV30 and TRBJ2-1, with D possibly matching TRBD1 (6 bases). The CDR3 is 16 amino acids. CDR1 and CDR2 (germline): GTSNPN, SVGIG (reference sequence). Trimming removed 3 bases at V and 4 bases at J, with 19 bases between.

The V gene is TRBV5-8, the J gene TRBJ1-6, with D unclear. The CDR3 totals 13 residues. V lost 3 bases and J 19 bases, leaving 20 bases between the germline ends. CDR1 is SGHTS, CDR2 YDEGEE, per germline. CDR3 sequence: CASSWEILEYTHF. CDR3 in DNA: TGTGCCAGCAGCTGGGAGATACTGGAGTACACTCACTTT.